This T cell receptor beta chain came from a study of cytomegalovirus exposure and HLA in healthy donors. The CDR3 length is 17 residues. V gave up 6 bases and J gave up 3 bases; unmatched junction bases: 12. Per the germline V gene, CDR1 is KGHSH and CDR2 is LQKENI. 13 Jbeta primers and 60 Vbeta primers were used for the PCR. Profiling relied on immunoSEQ multiplex PCR, and the TCRdb table lists in-frame clones only, not all of them. The sample records around 67,000 clones, 75% to 80% being singletons. Notes on this clone: Its antigen is unidentified.

Study-level results: In a later analysis, TCR association rates varied by HLA locus: DRB1 most, HLA-C fewest. Most subjects' HLA-A and HLA-B alleles were reportedly predicted from TCR beta sequences.

The sequence derives from a man aged 18 to 35 in good health and CMV-seropositive. The V call is TRBV18, the J call TRBJ2-2; TRBD2 aligns across 8 bases. The sample was PBMCs. The CDR3: CASSSLAGGPDTGELFF. CDR3 nucleotide sequence: TGTGCCAGCTCGAGTCTCGCGGGGGGCCCTGACACCGGGGAGCTGTTTTTT.